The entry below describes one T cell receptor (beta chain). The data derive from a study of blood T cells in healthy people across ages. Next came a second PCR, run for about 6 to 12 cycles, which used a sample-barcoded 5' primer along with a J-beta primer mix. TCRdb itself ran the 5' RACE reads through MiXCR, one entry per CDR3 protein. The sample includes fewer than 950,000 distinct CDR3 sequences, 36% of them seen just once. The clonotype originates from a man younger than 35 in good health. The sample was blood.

The CDR3 DNA is TGTGCCAGCAGCCCTACTAGAACGAACACCGGGGAGCTGTTTTTT. Translation: CASSPTRTNTGELFF. This chain links TRBV12-3 or TRBV12-4 with TRBJ2-2, with D perhaps matching TRBD2 (5 bases). The V end lost 6 bases, the J end lost 0 bases, and 11 bases lay between the germline ends. The CDR3 has 15 residues.